These 32 T cell receptor beta chains originate from one sample sequenced in a study of blood T cell repertoires in COVID-19. Clones were sequenced by immunoSEQ multiplex PCR, and TCRdb holds only the in-frame ones, with some missing. The repertoire has 130,000 to 150,000 clones, around nine tenths of them found once; the top ten carry approximately 4.2%. Sample: peripheral blood. Receptor source: a woman aged 40 to 49 with acute or convalescent COVID-19.

This clone is a singleton in its sample. The chain recombines TRBV4-3 with TRBJ1-4; a weak D match, TRBD1 (6 bases). V was cut by 3 bases and J by 7 bases, with 15 bases left in between. The germline gives CDR1 LGHNA, CDR2 YSLEER. CDR3 length: 15 amino acids. CDR3 sequence reads: CASSQGTLEGEKLFF. DNA for the CDR3: TGCGCCAGCAGCCAGGGGACACTCGAAGGTGAAAAACTGTTTTTT.

The rearrangement links TRBV5-4 to TRBJ1-4; perhaps TRBD1 as D (6 bases). Trimming pared 0 bases from V and 11 bases from J, leaving 20 bases between. The germline V gene encodes CDR1 SGHNT and CDR2 YYREEE (reference sequence). This CDR3 is 16 amino acids long. The CDR3 loop reads CASSLGGDTVWGKLFF. In DNA, the CDR3 is TGTGCCAGCAGCTTGGGAGGGGACACCGTTTGGGGTAAACTGTTTTTT.

The V gene is TRBV30, the J gene TRBJ2-1; D not resolved. V lost 4 bases, J lost 2 bases, and 12 bases lay in between. CDR3 length: 14 amino acids. Germline CDR1 is GTSNPN and CDR2 is SVGIG (reference sequence). CDR3 in DNA: TGTGCCTGGACCCCGCCGGAGACCTACAATGAGCAGTTCTTC. This codes for CAWTPPETYNEQFF.

This chain links TRBV2 with TRBJ2-3, with TRBD1 identical over 10 bases. Germline V gene data show CDR1 as SNHLY and CDR2 as FYNNEI. V gave up 6 bases and J gave up 4 bases; unmatched junction bases: 7. The CDR3 runs 15 residues. CDR3 amino acids: CASRRTGGKSDTQYF. As DNA, the CDR3 is TGTGCCAGCAGGCGGACAGGGGGGAAATCAGATACGCAGTATTTT.

Written as DNA, the CDR3 is TGTGCCAGCAGCCCACAGAGCTCTGGGGCCAACGTCCTGACTTTC. Translation gives CASSPQSSGANVLTF. The chain employs TRBV7-2 and TRBJ2-6; D unclear. V was shortened by 5 bases and J by 0 bases, with 8 bases between the two germline ends. CDR1 is SGHTA and CDR2 is FQGNSA in the germline V gene. This CDR3 is 15 amino acids long.

The chain couples TRBV5-5 to TRBJ2-7, with 8 bases fitting TRBD2. CDR3 length equals 15 residues. V lost 0 bases and J lost 2; bases outside the gene matches: 4. CDR1 and CDR2 (germline): SGHKS, YYEKEE (reference sequence). The CDR3 loop is CASSLEVSGAYEQYF. The CDR3 region has the DNA TGTGCCAGCAGCTTGGAAGTTAGCGGGGCCTACGAGCAGTACTTC.

The chain couples TRBV11-2 to TRBJ1-1; D gene unclear. There are 14 residues in the CDR3. Germline CDR1 is SGHAT and CDR2 is FQNNGV. Trimming removed 1 base from V and 5 bases from J, with 11 bases in between. The CDR3 DNA reads TGTGCCAGCAGCTTAGGAGGGAGGAGGACTGAAGCTTTCTTT. Encoded protein: CASSLGGRRTEAFF.

Regarding this clone: This may be a read error: a much more frequent sequence differs by one nucleotide. Other nucleotide sequences in the sample specify the same CDR3. The chain combines TRBV27 with TRBJ1-2, with 8 bases matching TRBD1. CDR1 and CDR2 from the germline V gene are MNHEY and SMNVEV (reference sequence). The CDR3 is made up of 13 amino acids. V trimming: 5 bases; J trimming: 4 bases; junction bases outside the gene matches: 3. The CDR3 DNA reads as TGTGCCAGCAGTCCCGGACAGGGCTATGGCTACACCTTC. It encodes CASSPGQGYGYTF.

This clone was recorded once. This chain connects TRBV19 to TRBJ1-5; 8 bases map to TRBD1. Germline CDR1 reads LNHDA; CDR2 reads SQIVND (reference sequence). The CDR3 has 14 amino acids. V dropped 5 bases and J dropped 7; count of bases not matched to a gene: 7. The chain's CDR3 is CASSEDRAVQPQHF. The CDR3 DNA reads as TGTGCCAGTAGTGAGGACAGGGCTGTACAGCCCCAGCATTTT.

V gene TRBV6-2 or TRBV6-3 combines with J gene TRBJ2-3; D possibly corresponds to TRBD2 (7 bases). The CDR3 is made up of 15 amino acids. Germline CDR1 reads MNHEY; CDR2 reads SVGEGT. The germline V and J ends were trimmed by 5 bases and 2 bases, with 14 bases remaining between them. This CDR3 reads CASSRVAGATDTQYF. The CDR3 bases are TGTGCCAGCAGTCGGGTTGCGGGGGCCACAGATACGCAGTATTTT.

The chain has TRBV25-1 and TRBJ2-2; TRBD1 matches 7 bases. V shed 3 bases, J shed 3 bases, and the junction held 4 bases outside the gene matches. Germline loops: CDR1 MGHDK, CDR2 SYGVNS. The CDR3 runs 15 residues. CDR3 region: CASSEGQRDTGELFF. The CDR3 nucleotides read TGTGCCAGCAGTGAGGGACAGAGAGACACCGGGGAGCTGTTTTTT.

The genes are TRBV7-2 and TRBJ2-2; tentatively, D is TRBD1 (5 bases). The CDR3 runs to 15 residues. V lost 3 bases, J lost 3 bases, and 11 bases lay in between. Germline lookup yields CDR1 SGHTA and CDR2 FQGNSA. CDR3 protein: CASSFLTAHTGELFF. In nucleotides, the CDR3 is TGTGCCAGCAGCTTTCTGACAGCACACACCGGGGAGCTGTTTTTT.

This rearrangement joins TRBV4-1 to TRBJ2-3, with TRBD2 matching over 9 bases. Losses at the gene ends were 3 bases for V and 14 bases for J; bases not matched to a gene: 15. There are 15 residues in the CDR3. Germline loops: CDR1 MGHRA, CDR2 YSYEKL. The CDR3 nucleotides are TGCGCCAGCAGCCACCCCTGGGGGACTAGCACATTGGCGTATTTT. It yields the protein CASSHPWGTSTLAYF.

The chain joins TRBV11-2 to TRBJ1-1, with unresolved D. The CDR3 sequence is 14 residues long. CDR1 SGHAT and CDR2 FQNNGV come from the germline V gene. The germline V and J ends were trimmed by 3 bases and 2 bases, with 10 bases remaining between them. DNA for the CDR3: TGTGCCAGCAGCTTCGGGAATCCCAACACTGAAGCTTTCTTT. Protein product: CASSFGNPNTEAFF.

The CDR3 DNA sequence: TGTGCCAGCAGCTTATTCAGGGGGCCTGGGGAGACTGAAGCTTTCTTT. This gives the protein CASSLFRGPGETEAFF. The chain has TRBV7-9 and TRBJ1-1; 8 bases map to TRBD1. The V segment lost 2 bases and the J segment 5 bases; nucleotides outside the gene matches: 10. CDR1 SEHNR and CDR2 FQNEAQ come from the germline V gene (reference sequence). The CDR3 contains 16 residues.

V gene TRBV14 combines with J gene TRBJ2-2; TRBD2 is a possible D gene (6 bases). Germline CDR1 and CDR2: SGHDN and FVKESK. This CDR3 has 15 amino acids. V lost 1 base and J lost 5, with 11 bases in between. The CDR3 reads CASSQVGGVTGELFF. DNA for the CDR3: TGTGCCAGCAGCCAAGTGGGGGGAGTAACCGGGGAGCTGTTTTTT.

This sequence joins TRBV18 and TRBJ1-5; D gene uncertain. The V and J ends lost 3 bases and 4 bases respectively, with 7 bases between them. Germline CDR1 and CDR2: KGHSH and LQKENI. This CDR3 is built from 13 residues. In DNA form, the CDR3 reads TGTGCCAGCTCACCGAACGAGAATCAGCCCCAGCATTTT. Amino acid sequence: CASSPNENQPQHF.

V is TRBV6-2 or TRBV6-3 and J is TRBJ1-1; D remains unclear. The CDR3 loop spans 15 amino acids. V lost 0 bases to trimming and J lost 1 base, with 9 bases between them. The germline CDR1 and CDR2 sequences are MNHEY and SVGEGT. Written as DNA, the CDR3 is TGTGCCAGCAGTTACTCGCGGCATCAGAACACTGAAGCTTTCTTT. Translating gives CASSYSRHQNTEAFF.

The chain joins TRBV10-3 to TRBJ1-1; D might be TRBD1 (5 bases). Trimming removed 3 bases at V and 0 bases at J, with 11 bases between. The CDR3 sequence is 15 residues long. Germline V gene data show CDR1 as ENHRY and CDR2 as SYGVKD. In DNA form, the CDR3 reads TGTGCCATCAGTGACCCTGCAGGGATGAACACTGAAGCTTTCTTT. Residues: CAISDPAGMNTEAFF.

This CDR3 reads CAWSWGTGAYEQYF. The CDR3 region has the DNA TGTGCCTGGAGTTGGGGGACAGGGGCCTACGAGCAGTACTTC. The chain carries TRBV30 and TRBJ2-7; 10 bases line up with TRBD1. After removal of 2 bases from V and 2 bases from J, the junction contained 3 bases not matched to a gene. This CDR3 contains 14 residues. Germline V lookup: CDR1 GTSNPN, CDR2 SVGIG (reference sequence).

The gene calls are TRBV7-9 and TRBJ2-1; 10 nucleotides line up with TRBD2. CDR3 length: 15 amino acids. V gave up 5 bases and J gave up 4 bases; unmatched junction bases: 5. From germline, CDR1 is SEHNR and CDR2 FQNEAQ (reference sequence). The CDR3 loop is CASSLLAGTYNEQFF. CDR3 in DNA: TGTGCCAGCAGCCTACTAGCGGGGACGTACAATGAGCAGTTCTTC. The full variable domain, completed using reference TRBV7-9 and TRBJ2-1, is DTGVSQNPRHKITKRGQNVTFRCDPISEHNRLYWYRQTLGQGPEFLTYFQNEAQLEKSRLLSDRFSAERPKGSFSTLEIQRTEQGDSAMYLCASSLLAGTYNEQFFGPGTRLTVL.

This clone was counted a few times. In the same sample, other DNA sequences code for this CDR3. The rearrangement links TRBV18 to TRBJ2-1; 10 nucleotides align to TRBD1. The V gene's germline CDR1 is KGHSH and CDR2 LQKENI. V was pared by 2 bases and J by 6 bases, with 4 bases of the junction left unmatched. This CDR3 contains 15 residues. Here the CDR3 reads CASSPRGQGINEQFF. The CDR3 nucleotides read TGTGCCAGCTCACCAAGGGGACAGGGGATCAATGAGCAGTTCTTC.

The chain couples TRBV15 to TRBJ2-7; 7 nucleotides align to TRBD1. The CDR3 consists of 14 residues. V dropped 4 bases and J dropped 3; count of bases not matched to a gene: 6. CDR1 LNHNV and CDR2 YYDKDF come from the germline V gene (reference sequence). Written as DNA, the CDR3 is TGTGCCACCAGCAAGGAGACAGGGATCTACGAGCAGTACTTC. Translated, it gives CATSKETGIYEQYF.

V is TRBV30 and J is TRBJ1-4; D uncertain. V lost 4 bases and J 7 bases, leaving 13 bases between the germline ends. The CDR3 has 13 residues. In germline, CDR1 is GTSNPN, CDR2 SVGIG (reference sequence). The CDR3 protein is CAWTRGGSEKLFF. CDR3 DNA: TGTGCCTGGACACGGGGAGGGAGTGAAAAACTGTTTTTT.

The chain is built from TRBV7-3 and TRBJ1-1, with a weak D call TRBD1 (6 bases). This CDR3 is built from 13 residues. CDR1 SGHTA and CDR2 FQGTGA come from the germline V gene. Trimming took 5 bases from V and 1 from J, leaving 8 bases between them. CDR3 coding DNA: TGTGCCAGCAGCGCACAGGGGAACACTGAAGCTTTCTTT. Residues: CASSAQGNTEAFF.

V gene TRBV2 combines with J gene TRBJ1-2, with 12 bases lining up with TRBD1. The CDR3 length is 18 residues. Germline-derived CDR1 and CDR2 are SNHLY and FYNNEI. Germline trimming cut 2 bases from V and 0 bases from J; bases unmatched to any gene: 7. In DNA, the CDR3 is TGTGCCAGCAGTGAATGGTCCGGGACAGGGGGCGCTAACTATGGCTACACCTTC. This encodes CASSEWSGTGGANYGYTF.

The chain is built from TRBV29-1 and TRBJ2-1; D is uncertain. Germline assignment: CDR1 SQVTM and CDR2 ANQGSEA. Trimming pared 3 bases from V and 1 base from J, leaving 10 bases between. The CDR3 is made up of 14 amino acids. In nucleotides, the CDR3 is TGCAGCGTTGAGGTGACTCCATCCTACAATGAGCAGTTCTTC. Amino acid sequence: CSVEVTPSYNEQFF.

This chain connects TRBV30 to TRBJ2-7, with 9 positions matching TRBD1. The CDR3 contains 16 residues. The trim removed 0 bases at V and 3 bases at J, leaving 9 bases unmatched. Germline-derived CDR1 and CDR2 are GTSNPN and SVGIG (reference sequence). Here the CDR3 DNA reads TGTGCCTGGAGTGTTACGGGACAGGGTCTGGACTACGAGCAGTACTTC. This encodes CAWSVTGQGLDYEQYF.

This clone turned up a few times. The CDR3 nucleotides are TGTGCCAGCAGCTCCGGGACAGGGAACTACAATGAGCAGTTCTTC. It translates to CASSSGTGNYNEQFF. J is TRBJ2-1 and V is TRBV7-2; TRBD1 matches at 9 bases. CDR3 size: 15 residues. Germline trimming cut 4 bases from V and 3 bases from J; bases unmatched to any gene: 4. Germline V gene lookup returns CDR1 SGHTA and CDR2 FQGNSA.

The genes are TRBV7-2 and TRBJ1-2; TRBD1 aligns across 7 bases. With V trimmed by 4 bases and J by 5 bases, 7 bases remained unmatched. The CDR3 totals 14 residues. The germline V gene encodes CDR1 SGHTA and CDR2 FQGNSA. The DNA for the CDR3 is TGTGCCAGCAGCTCCCCCGGGACAGCGTATGGCTACACCTTC. Protein sequence: CASSSPGTAYGYTF.

This chain joins TRBV15 and TRBJ1-5; 8 nucleotides line up with TRBD1. This CDR3 contains 16 residues. Looked up from germline, CDR1 is LNHNV and CDR2 is YYDKDF (reference sequence). V lost 0 bases to trimming and J lost 7 bases; unmatched junction nucleotides: 8. This CDR3 reads CATSRDRQGAGQPQHF. The CDR3 DNA sequence: TGTGCCACCAGCAGAGATCGGCAGGGGGCAGGACAGCCCCAGCATTTT.

The genes are TRBV24-1 and TRBJ2-2; the D gene is possibly TRBD2 (5 bases). Trimming cost V 7 bases and J 6 bases, with 8 bases left between them. The CDR3 consists of 12 residues. Germline CDR1 reads KGHDR; CDR2 reads SFDVKD. CDR3: CATSQRAGELFF. The CDR3 region has the DNA TGTGCCACCAGCCAGAGGGCCGGGGAGCTGTTTTTT.